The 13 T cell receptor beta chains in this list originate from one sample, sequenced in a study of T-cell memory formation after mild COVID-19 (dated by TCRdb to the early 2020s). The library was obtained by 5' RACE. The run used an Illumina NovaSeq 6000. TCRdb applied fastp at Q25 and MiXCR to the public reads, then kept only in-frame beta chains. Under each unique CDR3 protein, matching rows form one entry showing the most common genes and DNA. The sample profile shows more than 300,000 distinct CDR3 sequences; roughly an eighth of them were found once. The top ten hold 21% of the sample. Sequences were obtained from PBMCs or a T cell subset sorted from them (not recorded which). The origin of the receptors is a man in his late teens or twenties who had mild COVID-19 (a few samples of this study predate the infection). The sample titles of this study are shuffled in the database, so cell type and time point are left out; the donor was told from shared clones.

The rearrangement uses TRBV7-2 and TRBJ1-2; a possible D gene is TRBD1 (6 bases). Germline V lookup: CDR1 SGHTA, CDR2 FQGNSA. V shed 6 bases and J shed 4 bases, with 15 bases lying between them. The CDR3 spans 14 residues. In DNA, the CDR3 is TGTGCCAGCAGTTCCTTTCAGGGGACCTATGGCTACACCTTC. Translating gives CASSSFQGTYGYTF.

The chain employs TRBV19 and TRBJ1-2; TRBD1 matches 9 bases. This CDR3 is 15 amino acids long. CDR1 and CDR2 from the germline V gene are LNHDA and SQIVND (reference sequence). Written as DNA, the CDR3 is TGTGCGACGGGGGGACAGGGAACCTTACTCTCTGGCTACACCTTC. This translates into CATGGQGTLLSGYTF.

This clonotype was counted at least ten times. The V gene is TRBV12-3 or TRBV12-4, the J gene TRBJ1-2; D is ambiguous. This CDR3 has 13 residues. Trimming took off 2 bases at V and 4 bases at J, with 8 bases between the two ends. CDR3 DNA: TGTGCCAGCAGTTTACCGGGAAGCTATGGCTACACCTTC. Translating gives CASSLPGSYGYTF.

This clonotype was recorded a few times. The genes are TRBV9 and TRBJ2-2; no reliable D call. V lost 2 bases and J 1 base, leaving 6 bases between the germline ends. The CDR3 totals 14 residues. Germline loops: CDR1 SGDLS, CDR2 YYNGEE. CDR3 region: CASSVSGNTGELFF. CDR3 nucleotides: TGTGCCAGCAGCGTTTCAGGGAACACCGGGGAGCTGTTTTTT.

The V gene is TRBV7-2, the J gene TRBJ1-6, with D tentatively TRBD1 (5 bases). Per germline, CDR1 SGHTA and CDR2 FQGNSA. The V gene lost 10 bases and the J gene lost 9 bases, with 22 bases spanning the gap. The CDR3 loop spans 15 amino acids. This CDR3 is CATAEVPGSFSPLHF. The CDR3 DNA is TGTGCCACCGCGGAGGTGCCAGGGTCCTTTTCACCCCTCCACTTT.

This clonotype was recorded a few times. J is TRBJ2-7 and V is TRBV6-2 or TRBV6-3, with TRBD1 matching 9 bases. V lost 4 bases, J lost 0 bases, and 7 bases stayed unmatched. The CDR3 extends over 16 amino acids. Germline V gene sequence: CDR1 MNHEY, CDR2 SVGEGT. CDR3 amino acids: CASSLRTGAASYEQYF. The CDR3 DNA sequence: TGTGCCAGCAGTTTGAGGACAGGGGCGGCCTCCTACGAGCAGTACTTC.

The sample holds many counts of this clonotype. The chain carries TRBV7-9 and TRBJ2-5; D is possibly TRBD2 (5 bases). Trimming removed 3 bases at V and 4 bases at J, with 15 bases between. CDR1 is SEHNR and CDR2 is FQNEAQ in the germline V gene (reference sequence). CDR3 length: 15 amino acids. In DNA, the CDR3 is TGTGCCAGCAGCTTCGAACCGGGATATGGAGAGACCCAGTACTTC. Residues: CASSFEPGYGETQYF.

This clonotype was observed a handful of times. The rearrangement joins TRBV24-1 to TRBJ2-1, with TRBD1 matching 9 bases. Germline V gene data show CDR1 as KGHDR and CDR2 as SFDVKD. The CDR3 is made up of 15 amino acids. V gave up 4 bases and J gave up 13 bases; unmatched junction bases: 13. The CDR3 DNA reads TGTGCCACCAGTGACCCTGGACAGGGGTCGTTTGTACAGTTCTTC. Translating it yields CATSDPGQGSFVQFF.

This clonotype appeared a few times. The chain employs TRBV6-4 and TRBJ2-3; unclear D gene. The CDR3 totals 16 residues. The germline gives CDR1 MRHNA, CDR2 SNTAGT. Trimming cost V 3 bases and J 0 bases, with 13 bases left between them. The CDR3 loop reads CASSEGSGGSTDTQYF. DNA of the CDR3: TGTGCCAGCAGTGAAGGATCGGGTGGTAGCACAGATACGCAGTATTTT.

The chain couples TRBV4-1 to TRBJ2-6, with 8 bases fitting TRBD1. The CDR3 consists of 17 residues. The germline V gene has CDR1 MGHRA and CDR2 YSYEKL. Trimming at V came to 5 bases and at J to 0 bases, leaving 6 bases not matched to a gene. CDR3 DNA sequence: TGCGCCAGCAGCACCGGGACAGGCAGCTCTGGGGCCAACGTCCTGACTTTC. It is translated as CASSTGTGSSGANVLTF.

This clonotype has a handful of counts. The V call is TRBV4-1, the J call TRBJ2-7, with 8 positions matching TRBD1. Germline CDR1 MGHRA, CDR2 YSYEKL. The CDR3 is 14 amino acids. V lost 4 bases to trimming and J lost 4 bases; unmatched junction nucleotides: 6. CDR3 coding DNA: TGCGCCAGCAGCCCCTGGACAGGGTATTACGAGCAGTACGTC. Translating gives CASSPWTGYYEQYV.

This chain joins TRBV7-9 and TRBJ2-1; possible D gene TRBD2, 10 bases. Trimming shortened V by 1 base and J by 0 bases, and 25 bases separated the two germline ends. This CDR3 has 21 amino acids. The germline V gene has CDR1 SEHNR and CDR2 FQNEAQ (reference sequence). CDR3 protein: CASSLGGAASGGQGSYNEQFF. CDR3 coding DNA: TGTGCCAGCAGCTTAGGGGGCGCGGCTAGCGGGGGACAGGGCTCCTACAATGAGCAGTTCTTC.

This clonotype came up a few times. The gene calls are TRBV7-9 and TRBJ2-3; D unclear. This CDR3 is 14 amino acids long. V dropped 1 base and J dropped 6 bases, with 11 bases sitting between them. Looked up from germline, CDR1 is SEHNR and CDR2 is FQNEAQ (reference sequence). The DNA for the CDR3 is TGTGCCAGCAGCTTAGAAGTCCCGAGGGATACGCAGTATTTT. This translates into CASSLEVPRDTQYF.